This T cell receptor (beta chain) was profiled in a study of cytomegalovirus exposure and HLA in healthy donors. On this clone: What it binds is not known.

V lost 8 bases and J lost 8; bases outside the gene matches: 3. The CDR3 loop spans 12 amino acids. Germline values: CDR1 LNHDA, CDR2 SQIVND (reference sequence). The PCR ran on 60 Vbeta and 13 Jbeta primers. The table came from immunoSEQ multiplex PCR; TCRdb's copy has only in-frame clones and leaves some out. The repertoire includes approximately 100,000 clones, 65% to 75% of them detected once, and approximately 11% sits in the top ten. Notes on the study in general: Later on, a genetic analysis was performed. It linked a missense variant in DCLRE1C with V- and J-gene trimming of TCR beta.

The material sequenced was PBMCs. The gene calls are TRBV19 and TRBJ1-4; 9 bases agree with TRBD1. The receptor's source is a man in his forties or fifties in good health and CMV-seropositive. CDR3 DNA: TGTGCCAGTGAGGACAGGGGAGAAAAACTGTTTTTT. Protein product: CASEDRGEKLFF.